This T cell receptor beta chain originates from a study of T-cell reconstitution after alpha-beta-depleted transplantation in children (TCRdb year 2016). For context, the study as a whole: The study quantitatively tracked T-cell immune reconstitution after TCRalphabeta/CD19-depleted allogeneic hematopoietic cell transplantation in children using TCR repertoire profiling. What the study reported, not specific to this receptor: Apparently early alphabetaT-cell count recovery about two months after transplant reportedly relied on only several hundred rapidly expanded clones derived from non-depleted graft cells. Hyperexpanded clone frequencies declined over subsequent months; after one year, T-cell counts and TCRbeta diversity were mostly attributed to newly produced T cells. The high TCRbeta diversity at day 60 in some patients was ascribed to recipient T cells and intrathymic progenitors that had survived conditioning.

The treatment or condition label here, explained by the study, means: allogeneic hematopoietic cell transplantation with graft depleted of TCRalphabeta T cells and CD19 B cells. The transplant recipients were children given TCRalphabeta/CD19-depleted allogeneic hematopoietic cell grafts. Preparation of the library involved PCR. Sequencing was performed on an Illumina HiSeq 2500. Molecular barcoding was employed in the preparation of TCR libraries, with unique molecular identifiers being used to normalize TCRbeta repertoire quantification. The public reads were quality trimmed at Q25 with fastp and then assembled into clones with MiXCR by TCRdb, keeping productive beta chains. Rows are unified per CDR3 protein, each entry keeping the most common DNA and genes. This sample lists 750,000 to 950,000 distinct CDR3 sequences; about 15% were detected once. The ten largest account for approximately 5% of the sample.

Points on this clonotype: Its specific antigen is unknown. Base qualities are missing; no much larger clone stands one base away.

From the germline V gene (reference sequence), CDR1 is SGHNT and CDR2 is YYREEE. The trim is 9 bases for V and 1 base for J, with a gap of 13 bases between the germline ends. From the cysteine up to the phenylalanine, the CDR3 has a length of 13 residues. Of the read, only the CDR3 DNA is kept; its 39 bases are in frame from base 1. This TCR came from a male patient younger than 18 who had a stem cell transplant for acute lymphoblastic leukemia, so the T cells may come from the graft donor. Here the chain combines TRBV5-4 and TRBJ2-5; the D gene lacks a confident call. The starting material was PBMCs, mostly from graft donor cells, obtained 360 days after TCRalphabeta/CD19-depleted stem cell transplant. The DNA sequence follows: TGTGCCACGAGAGGCGGCAGCCAAGAGACCCAGTACTTC. This gives the protein CATRGGSQETQYF.